One sample yielded the 16 T cell receptor beta chains listed below, sequenced in a study of T cells in Graves' hyperthyroidism and ophthalmopathy. Template material for amplifying TCR beta CDR3 regions consisted of RNA transcripts. HTBI primers were the set used in a first-round RT-PCR of the TCR CDR3. TCRdb re-called the multiplex PCR reads with MiXCR, one entry per CDR3 protein. This table holds hundreds of thousands of distinct CDR3 sequences, 15% to 20% found once. The specimen was blood. These TCRs come from a man between 35 and 55 years old with Graves' ophthalmopathy.

This clonotype was observed many times. The chain recombines TRBV28 with TRBJ2-1, with 8 bases lining up with TRBD1. With V trimmed by 8 bases and J by 8 bases, 11 bases remained unmatched. Per the germline V gene, CDR1 is MDHEN and CDR2 is SYDVKM. This CDR3 has 14 residues. The CDR3 DNA reads as TGTGCCAGCTGGCCGGACAGGGTTGCTTATGAGCAGTTCTTC. It specifies CASWPDRVAYEQFF.

This clonotype has more than one count but fewer than ten. The chain has TRBV15 and TRBJ2-2; D gene unclear. V lost 3 bases and J lost 0, with 11 bases in between. Germline V CDR1 and CDR2: LNHNV, YYDKDF (reference sequence). The CDR3 is 16 residues long. The CDR3 sequence is CATSSLITANTGELFF. The CDR3 nucleotides are TGTGCCACCAGCAGCCTTATAACCGCGAACACCGGGGAGCTGTTTTTT.

This clonotype was seen repeatedly, ten times or more. The chain joins TRBV6-1 to TRBJ2-7, with D possibly matching TRBD2 (5 bases). Germline CDR1 and CDR2: MNHNS and SASEGT. The CDR3 sequence is 14 residues long. With 4 bases removed from V and 1 base from J, the gap between germline ends came to 11 bases. This CDR3 reads CASSASGVSYEQYF. The CDR3 nucleotides read TGTGCCAGCAGTGCCTCCGGGGTATCCTACGAGCAGTACTTC.

This clonotype has just a few counts. The CDR3 spells CASNPSGQGSDTQYF. The CDR3 DNA follows: TGTGCCAGCAACCCCAGTGGACAGGGTTCAGATACGCAGTATTTT. The genes are TRBV2 and TRBJ2-3, with 8 bases that match TRBD1. The CDR3 is 15 residues long. V was clipped by 7 bases and J by 4 bases; unmatched bases: 10. CDR1 is SNHLY and CDR2 is FYNNEI in the germline V gene.

Regarding this clonotype: The junction departs from germline at one end; a sequencing error may be responsible. The chain couples TRBV7-7 to TRBJ1-5, with D unclear. The CDR3 length is 12 residues. Germline V gene lookup returns CDR1 SSHAT and CDR2 FNYEAQ (reference sequence). CDR3 protein: CASSLARQSQHF. The CDR3 DNA follows: TGTGCTAGCAGCTTAGCGAGGCAGTCCCAGCATTTT.

In this sample, this clonotype turned up a few times. This sequence joins TRBV12-3 or TRBV12-4 and TRBJ2-5; TRBD2 might be the D (5 bases). CDR3 length: 14 residues. V was pared by 3 bases and J by 1 base, with 9 bases between. CDR3 amino acids: CASSFEGFQETQYF. The CDR3 nucleotides read TGTGCCAGCAGTTTTGAGGGATTCCAAGAGACCCAGTACTTC.

V gene TRBV15 combines with J gene TRBJ2-5; TRBD2 matches 10 bases. V gave up 1 base and J gave up 2 bases; unmatched junction bases: 7. Looked up from germline, CDR1 is LNHNV and CDR2 is YYDKDF (reference sequence). The CDR3 runs to 17 residues. The CDR3 loop is CATSRGGLAGVQETQYF. The CDR3 DNA reads TGTGCCACCAGCAGAGGAGGGCTAGCGGGGGTTCAAGAGACCCAGTACTTC.

The chain employs TRBV7-6 and TRBJ2-1; D possibly uses TRBD1 or TRBD2 (6 bases each). Germline V lookup: CDR1 SGHVS, CDR2 FNYEAQ. This CDR3 is built from 18 residues. Between the trimmed V and J ends, which lost 3 bases and 7 bases, there was a span of 25 bases. The chain's CDR3 is CASSFRVPTGAKGNEQFF. DNA of the CDR3: TGTGCCAGCAGCTTCAGGGTCCCTACGGGGGCGAAGGGGAATGAGCAGTTCTTC.

V gene TRBV9 combines with J gene TRBJ2-7, with D possibly being TRBD2 (5 bases). The CDR3 is 15 amino acids. The germline V gene encodes CDR1 SGDLS and CDR2 YYNGEE. The V end lost 0 bases, the J end lost 5 bases, and 15 bases lay between the germline ends. The CDR3 is CASSVEIHGVDEQYF. CDR3 bases: TGTGCCAGCAGCGTAGAAATCCACGGGGTAGACGAGCAGTACTTC.

The J gene is TRBJ2-2, the V gene TRBV5-1; TRBD1 aligns across 7 bases. This CDR3 comprises 17 residues. Germline values: CDR1 SGHRS, CDR2 YFSETQ. V gave up 4 bases and J gave up 2 bases; unmatched junction bases: 11. CDR3 sequence reads: CASSERSRQGNTGELFF. CDR3 bases: TGCGCCAGCAGCGAACGGTCACGACAGGGTAACACCGGGGAGCTGTTTTTT.

This clonotype was observed many times. This rearrangement joins TRBV2 to TRBJ2-7, with 10 bases identical to TRBD2. The germline V gene encodes CDR1 SNHLY and CDR2 FYNNEI. The ends lost 3 bases at V and 6 bases at J; junction bases unmatched: 2. This CDR3 region has 13 residues. This chain's CDR3 is CASSERLAGEQYF. In DNA, the CDR3 is TGTGCCAGCAGTGAGAGACTAGCGGGCGAGCAGTACTTC.

This clonotype was counted only a few times. CDR3 nucleotide sequence: TGTGCCAGCAGCCCAGGACTAGCATTAGGGCCTATCACCCTCCACTTT. Its protein is CASSPGLALGPITLHF. This chain uses TRBV7-8 with TRBJ1-6; D is unresolved. This CDR3 spans 16 amino acids. The V gene's germline CDR1 is SGHVS and CDR2 FQNEAQ. V lost 5 bases and J lost 14, with 25 bases in between.

In its sample, this clonotype was seen many times. The chain couples TRBV20-1 to TRBJ2-3; 10 nucleotides agree with TRBD2. CDR1 and CDR2 (germline): DFQATT, SNEGSKA (reference sequence). The CDR3 covers 15 residues. After removal of 3 bases from V and 1 base from J, the junction contained 4 bases not matched to a gene. The CDR3 region has the DNA TGCAGTGCTAGCGGGCTAGCGGGGGGCACAGATACGCAGTATTTT. This codes for CSASGLAGGTDTQYF.

The chain employs TRBV5-5 and TRBJ1-6; 9 bases agree with TRBD1. With V trimmed by 2 bases and J by 13 bases, 13 bases remained unmatched. Germline lookup yields CDR1 SGHKS and CDR2 YYEKEE (reference sequence). The CDR3 is 16 amino acids. This chain's CDR3 is CASSFTGGGRAWPLHF. In DNA form, the CDR3 reads TGTGCCAGCAGCTTTACAGGGGGCGGTCGCGCCTGGCCCCTCCACTTT.

This clonotype was seen a few times. The chain carries TRBV12-3 or TRBV12-4 and TRBJ2-5, with 11 nucleotides matching TRBD2. The CDR3 totals 18 residues. V lost 2 bases to trimming and J lost 1 base; unmatched junction nucleotides: 9. The CDR3 spells CASSLILSSGGPQETQYF. CDR3 sequence (DNA): TGTGCCAGCAGTTTAATCTTATCTAGCGGGGGGCCCCAAGAGACCCAGTACTTC.

This clonotype has just a few counts. The chain carries TRBV7-9 and TRBJ1-1, with D possibly TRBD1 on 6 matching bases. This CDR3 has 12 amino acids. V was shortened by 6 bases and J by 9 bases, with 14 bases between the two germline ends. Germline-derived CDR1 and CDR2 are SEHNR and FQNEAQ (reference sequence). CDR3 region: CASSPDRDKAFF. The CDR3 DNA reads as TGTGCCAGCAGTCCGGACCGGGACAAAGCTTTCTTT.